This T cell receptor beta chain was found in a study of cytomegalovirus exposure and HLA in healthy donors. The study's findings and limits: Per published accounts, TCR beta sequences correctly predicted the HLA-A and HLA-B alleles of most subjects. In a later analysis, approximately 18,000 TCR beta sequences were associated with HLA alleles at 0.05 false discovery rate. Further analysis, carried out later, found HLA-associated TCR beta chains more clonally expanded than equally common other chains. A few chains tied to CMV proved CMV antigen-specific in vitro.

Concerning this clone itself: Its specificity is unknown.

The PCR had 60 Vbeta and 13 Jbeta primers. Assay: immunoSEQ multiplex PCR; the TCRdb copy retains only in-frame clones and omits some. Among 150,000 to 200,000 clones listed, 68% were seen once. The CDR3 totals 15 residues. With 8 bases clipped from V and 6 bases from J, the junction kept 10 bases outside the gene matches. The germline CDR1 and CDR2 sequences are KGHSH and LQKENI. The TCR originated in a man in his forties or fifties in good health and CMV-seronegative. Sequenced sample: PBMCs. This chain joins TRBV18 and TRBJ1-2; 12 nucleotides align to TRBD1. CDR3 region: CASGGQGASGDGYTF. DNA of the CDR3: TGTGCCAGCGGGGGACAGGGGGCGTCGGGTGATGGCTACACCTTC.